This T cell receptor (beta chain) is drawn from a study of OX40 agonist ivuxolimab in advanced cancers. Study in general: Males comprised over 80% of the group, whose mean age was about 60 years (range 23 to 79). Of the participants, 35% to 50% had some prior anti-PD-1, anti-PD-L1 or anti-CTLA-4 therapy, which was allowed. Study-level findings and limits: Partial responders at 0.1-3.0 mg/kg had among the lowest clonal expansion. At doses 0.1 to 3.0 mg/kg, CD4+ and CD8+ clones expanded.

Generated by immunoSEQ multiplex PCR, the TCRdb table keeps only in-frame clones and is missing some. The data hold around 46,000 clones, with approximately 83% observed a single time. CDR1 is SNHLY and CDR2 is FYNNEI in the germline V gene. V gave up 2 bases and J gave up 4 bases; unmatched junction bases: 4. The CDR3 consists of 14 residues. This clone occurred once. The antigen is unknown. The TCR sequence derives from an adult with an advanced solid tumor such as melanoma, head and neck, liver or kidney cancer. Sequenced material: CD4+ or CD8+ T cells sorted from blood, taken in a trial of the OX40 agonist ivuxolimab. The chain couples TRBV2 to TRBJ1-1; 7 bases are a match to TRBD1. The CDR3 coding sequence is TGTGCCAGCAGTGAAAGGGGGCGGGGCACTGAAGCTTTCTTT. Encoded protein: CASSERGRGTEAFF. Based on the CDR3 plus reference TRBV2 and TRBJ1-1, the full variable domain is EPEVTQTPSHQVTQMGQEVILRCVPISNHLYFYWYRQILGQKVEFLVSFYNNEISEKSEIFDDQFSVERPDGSNFTLKIRSTKLEDSAMYFCASSERGRGTEAFFGQGTRLTVV.